This T cell receptor (beta chain) comes out of a study of blood T cell repertoires in COVID-19. Overall study: Acute and convalescent COVID-19 specimens originated in the United States, Italy and Spain. The cDNA or gDNA used as material had been derived from T cells, B-cell-depleted T cells, or PBMCs.

Clones were sequenced by immunoSEQ multiplex PCR, and TCRdb holds only the in-frame ones, with some missing. The repertoire holds about 99,000 clones, with about 88% as singletons. Germline V lookup: CDR1 SEHNR, CDR2 FQNEAQ (reference sequence). The V gene end was trimmed by 1 base and the J gene end by 8 bases; junction bases not matched to a gene: 5. CDR3 length: 14 amino acids. Sequences were obtained from peripheral blood. This receptor was identified in a human donor in a cohort sampled during active COVID-19. The rearrangement joins TRBV7-9 to TRBJ2-1; TRBD1 aligns across 7 bases. The CDR3 region is CASSLVAGGDEQFF. CDR3 sequence (DNA): TGTGCCAGCAGCTTAGTGGCAGGGGGAGATGAGCAGTTCTTC.